Listed below are T cell receptor beta chains from one sample, sequenced in a study of blood T cell repertoires in COVID-19. TCRdb's copy holds only in-frame clones and misses some; the assay was immunoSEQ multiplex PCR. The data contain around 230,000 clones, roughly 86% of them singletons. The sample comprised PBMCs or T cells enriched from blood (not recorded which). The receptors come from a man in his late teens or twenties with acute COVID-19. The CDR3 runs from the conserved cysteine through the conserved F or W. The order of the fields is D gene, clone size, V gene, J gene, CDR3 protein, CDR3 DNA. A D gene is named only where the DNA matches it firmly. For some rows the clone size is stated as once, few or many, or as a class when expanded; others skip it.

d_call: .
clone_size: .
v_call: TRBV20-1
j_call: TRBJ2-3
cdr3_aa: CSCLTDTQYF
cdr3_nt: TGCAGTTGTCTTACAGATACGCAGTATTTT

d_call: .
clone_size: .
v_call: TRBV30
j_call: TRBJ2-1
cdr3_aa: CASHGVSGNNEQFF
cdr3_nt: TGTGCCTCCCACGGTGTAAGCGGTAACAATGAGCAGTTCTTC

d_call: TRBD2
clone_size: .
v_call: TRBV5-1
j_call: TRBJ2-7
cdr3_aa: CASSFGLAAGREQYF
cdr3_nt: TGCGCCAGCAGCTTTGGCCTAGCGGCCGGCCGGGAGCAGTACTTC

d_call: TRBD1
clone_size: .
v_call: TRBV29-1
j_call: TRBJ1-4
cdr3_aa: CSVTTGANEKLFF
cdr3_nt: TGCAGCGTCACGACAGGGGCCAATGAAAAACTGTTTTTT

d_call: TRBD1
clone_size: .
v_call: TRBV29-1
j_call: TRBJ2-1
cdr3_aa: CSAERATGGYNEQFF
cdr3_nt: TGCAGCGCTGAGCGGGCGACAGGGGGCTACAATGAGCAGTTCTTC

d_call: TRBD1
clone_size: .
v_call: TRBV6-2/TRBV6-3
j_call: TRBJ1-1
cdr3_aa: CASSTGVMNTEAFF
cdr3_nt: TGTGCCAGCAGCACAGGGGTGATGAACACTGAAGCTTTCTTT

d_call: TRBD2
clone_size: .
v_call: TRBV4-1
j_call: TRBJ2-3
cdr3_aa: CASSQGRLAGAIRSTDTQYF
cdr3_nt: TGCGCCAGCAGCCAAGGTCGACTAGCGGGAGCCATTCGCTCCACAGATACGCAGTATTTT

d_call: .
clone_size: .
v_call: TRBV6-5
j_call: TRBJ2-2
cdr3_aa: CASSYTANTGELFF
cdr3_nt: TGTGCCAGCAGTTACACTGCAAACACCGGGGAGCTGTTTTTT

d_call: .
clone_size: .
v_call: TRBV25-1
j_call: TRBJ2-7
cdr3_aa: CASSAAQGGNPPNEQYF
cdr3_nt: TGTGCCAGCAGTGCCGCCCAGGGCGGGAACCCCCCCAACGAGCAGTACTTC

d_call: TRBD1
clone_size: .
v_call: TRBV4-1
j_call: TRBJ2-7
cdr3_aa: CASSQANIRTGLDRLYEQYF
cdr3_nt: TGCGCCAGCAGCCAAGCCAATATAAGGACAGGGTTGGACCGCCTCTACGAGCAGTACTTC

d_call: .
clone_size: .
v_call: TRBV11-3
j_call: TRBJ2-3
cdr3_aa: CASSLDWESGTQTDTQYF
cdr3_nt: TGTGCCAGCAGCTTAGATTGGGAATCCGGGACACAAACAGATACGCAGTATTTT

d_call: .
clone_size: .
v_call: TRBV9
j_call: TRBJ2-1
cdr3_aa: CASSVGGPRLERDEQFF
cdr3_nt: TGTGCCAGCAGCGTAGGAGGTCCGAGACTAGAGAGGGATGAGCAGTTCTTC

d_call: .
clone_size: .
v_call: TRBV2
j_call: TRBJ1-1
cdr3_aa: CASSVTGSNTEAFF
cdr3_nt: TGTGCCAGCAGTGTAACAGGTAGTAACACTGAAGCTTTCTTT

d_call: .
clone_size: few
v_call: TRBV12-3/TRBV12-4
j_call: TRBJ2-7
cdr3_aa: CASSPIYSYEQYF
cdr3_nt: TGTGCCAGCAGTCCTATCTACTCCTACGAGCAGTACTTC

d_call: TRBD2
clone_size: .
v_call: TRBV28
j_call: TRBJ2-3
cdr3_aa: CASSWTSGSRDTQYF
cdr3_nt: TGTGCCAGCAGTTGGACTAGCGGGAGTAGGGATACGCAGTATTTT

d_call: .
clone_size: few
v_call: TRBV7-8
j_call: TRBJ2-7
cdr3_aa: CASSSLRGSSYEQYF
cdr3_nt: TGTGCCAGCAGCTCCCTCCGGGGGAGCTCCTACGAGCAGTACTTC

d_call: .
clone_size: .
v_call: TRBV30
j_call: TRBJ2-5
cdr3_aa: CAWGGAPTQYF
cdr3_nt: TGTGCCTGGGGGGGGGCCCCGACCCAGTACTTC

d_call: .
clone_size: .
v_call: TRBV5-4
j_call: TRBJ2-2
cdr3_aa: CASTYTYRAGTGELFF
cdr3_nt: TGTGCCAGCACCTATACCTACAGGGCCGGCACCGGGGAGCTGTTTTTT

d_call: .
clone_size: .
v_call: TRBV28
j_call: TRBJ2-7
cdr3_aa: CASSPLRGSYEQYF
cdr3_nt: TGTGCCAGCAGTCCCTTGCGGGGCTCCTACGAGCAGTACTTC

d_call: .
clone_size: .
v_call: TRBV5-8
j_call: TRBJ2-1
cdr3_aa: CASSLFLGGNPGNEQFF
cdr3_nt: TGTGCCAGCAGCTTGTTTCTAGGCGGGAACCCTGGGAATGAGCAGTTCTTC

d_call: TRBD2
clone_size: once
v_call: TRBV3-1/TRBV3-2
j_call: TRBJ2-1
cdr3_aa: CASSQDLAGGPGYNEQFF
cdr3_nt: TGTGCCAGCAGCCAAGATCTAGCGGGAGGGCCGGGCTACAATGAGCAGTTCTTC

d_call: .
clone_size: few
v_call: TRBV10-2
j_call: TRBJ1-2
cdr3_aa: CASQGGAKNGYTF
cdr3_nt: TGCGCCAGCCAAGGGGGGGCGAAGAATGGCTACACCTTC

d_call: TRBD1
clone_size: .
v_call: TRBV5-8
j_call: TRBJ1-1
cdr3_aa: CASSLTLQGGNTEAFF
cdr3_nt: TGTGCCAGCAGCTTGACGCTACAGGGGGGGAACACTGAAGCTTTCTTT

d_call: .
clone_size: .
v_call: TRBV2
j_call: TRBJ1-6
cdr3_aa: CASSLTGPNSPLHF
cdr3_nt: TGTGCCAGCAGCTTGACAGGCCCAAATTCACCCCTCCACTTT

d_call: .
clone_size: .
v_call: TRBV4-1
j_call: TRBJ2-2
cdr3_aa: CASSQAGSITGELFF
cdr3_nt: TGCGCCAGCAGCCAAGCGGGTAGTATCACCGGGGAGCTGTTTTTT

d_call: TRBD1
clone_size: .
v_call: TRBV7-9
j_call: TRBJ2-7
cdr3_aa: CASGDRSASYEQYF
cdr3_nt: TGTGCCAGCGGGGACAGGTCCGCCTCCTACGAGCAGTACTTC

d_call: TRBD1
clone_size: once
v_call: TRBV12-3/TRBV12-4
j_call: TRBJ1-2
cdr3_aa: CASKLGQGYGYTF
cdr3_nt: TGTGCCAGCAAGTTGGGACAGGGCTATGGCTACACCTTC

d_call: TRBD1
clone_size: once
v_call: TRBV4-1
j_call: TRBJ1-2
cdr3_aa: CASSHTTGDYGYTF
cdr3_nt: TGCGCCAGCAGCCATACTACAGGGGACTATGGCTACACCTTC

d_call: TRBD2
clone_size: .
v_call: TRBV5-1
j_call: TRBJ2-7
cdr3_aa: CASSLEVAGNVYEQYF
cdr3_nt: TGCGCCAGCAGCTTGGAAGTAGCGGGAAATGTCTACGAGCAGTACTTC

d_call: TRBD1
clone_size: .
v_call: TRBV27
j_call: TRBJ1-5
cdr3_aa: CASSFPETGVSNQPQHF
cdr3_nt: TGTGCCAGCAGTTTCCCCGAGACAGGGGTTAGCAATCAGCCCCAGCATTTT

d_call: TRBD1
clone_size: once
v_call: TRBV3-1/TRBV3-2
j_call: TRBJ1-6
cdr3_aa: CASSQTGTDNSPLHF
cdr3_nt: TGTGCCAGCAGCCAAACCGGGACAGATAATTCACCCCTCCACTTT

d_call: .
clone_size: .
v_call: TRBV7-6
j_call: TRBJ2-1
cdr3_aa: CASSLDIPSGNEQFF
cdr3_nt: TGTGCCAGCAGCTTAGATATCCCCAGCGGCAATGAGCAGTTCTTC

d_call: TRBD2
clone_size: .
v_call: TRBV7-2
j_call: TRBJ2-1
cdr3_aa: CANTLAGGPAEQFF
cdr3_nt: TGTGCCAATACCCTAGCGGGAGGGCCAGCAGAGCAGTTCTTC

d_call: TRBD1
clone_size: .
v_call: TRBV3-1/TRBV3-2
j_call: TRBJ1-1
cdr3_aa: CASSQGTGGDTEAFF
cdr3_nt: TGTGCCAGCAGCCAAGGTACAGGGGGGGACACTGAAGCTTTCTTT

d_call: TRBD1
clone_size: once
v_call: TRBV5-6
j_call: TRBJ1-5
cdr3_aa: CASSLGQACNQPQHF
cdr3_nt: TGTGCCAGCAGCCTGGGACAGGCATGCAATCAGCCCCAGCATTTT

d_call: .
clone_size: .
v_call: TRBV13
j_call: TRBJ1-5
cdr3_aa: CASSLQGGGQPQHF
cdr3_nt: TGTGCCAGCAGCTTACAGGGCGGAGGGCAGCCCCAGCATTTT

d_call: .
clone_size: .
v_call: TRBV19
j_call: TRBJ1-1
cdr3_aa: CASRLPRAVNTEAFF
cdr3_nt: TGTGCCAGTAGGCTCCCCAGGGCCGTGAACACTGAAGCTTTCTTT

d_call: TRBD2
clone_size: .
v_call: TRBV7-9
j_call: TRBJ2-7
cdr3_aa: CASSLGLNYEQYF
cdr3_nt: TGTGCCAGCAGCCTGGGACTAAACTACGAGCAGTACTTC

d_call: .
clone_size: .
v_call: TRBV14
j_call: TRBJ2-7
cdr3_aa: CASSQLEGWNEQYF
cdr3_nt: TGTGCCAGCAGCCAACTCGAGGGTTGGAACGAGCAGTACTTC

d_call: .
clone_size: .
v_call: TRBV19
j_call: TRBJ1-3
cdr3_aa: CASSTDGSGNTIYF
cdr3_nt: TGTGCCAGTAGCACAGATGGATCTGGAAACACCATATATTTT

d_call: TRBD1
clone_size: .
v_call: TRBV7-9
j_call: TRBJ1-6
cdr3_aa: CASSAGQGNSPLHF
cdr3_nt: TGTGCCAGCAGCGCGGGACAGGGGAATTCACCCCTCCACTTT

d_call: .
clone_size: .
v_call: TRBV19
j_call: TRBJ2-5
cdr3_aa: CASSQKGLQGETQYF
cdr3_nt: TGTGCCAGTAGCCAAAAAGGGCTTCAGGGGGAGACCCAGTACTTC

d_call: TRBD1
clone_size: .
v_call: TRBV27
j_call: TRBJ2-7
cdr3_aa: CASTSRTGSSYEQYF
cdr3_nt: TGTGCCAGCACCTCCCGGACAGGGAGCTCCTACGAGCAGTACTTC

d_call: TRBD1
clone_size: .
v_call: TRBV4-1
j_call: TRBJ2-4
cdr3_aa: CASSQDPGTVDLAKNIQYF
cdr3_nt: TGCGCCAGCAGCCAAGATCCGGGGACAGTGGATCTAGCCAAAAACATTCAGTACTTC

d_call: .
clone_size: .
v_call: TRBV19
j_call: TRBJ1-1
cdr3_aa: CASTLGVPTHNTEAFF
cdr3_nt: TGTGCCAGTACCCTGGGAGTACCTACCCATAACACTGAAGCTTTCTTT

d_call: .
clone_size: .
v_call: TRBV7-3
j_call: TRBJ2-2
cdr3_aa: CASSLSGRPGELFF
cdr3_nt: TGTGCCAGCAGCTTAAGTGGGAGGCCCGGGGAGCTGTTTTTT

d_call: TRBD1
clone_size: few
v_call: TRBV19
j_call: TRBJ2-1
cdr3_aa: CASSIWGGTGRNEQFF
cdr3_nt: TGTGCCAGTAGTATATGGGGGGGGACAGGGAGGAATGAGCAGTTCTTC

d_call: TRBD2
clone_size: .
v_call: TRBV28
j_call: TRBJ2-2
cdr3_aa: CASSPRGTGELFF
cdr3_nt: TGTGCCAGCAGTCCGCGGGGGACCGGGGAGCTGTTTTTT

d_call: .
clone_size: .
v_call: TRBV12-3/TRBV12-4
j_call: TRBJ2-1
cdr3_aa: CASSLSGEQFF
cdr3_nt: TGTGCCAGCAGTCTTAGCGGTGAGCAGTTCTTC

d_call: TRBD1
clone_size: .
v_call: TRBV28
j_call: TRBJ1-4
cdr3_aa: CASTHGQGGEKLFF
cdr3_nt: TGTGCCAGCACCCACGGACAGGGTGGAGAAAAACTGTTTTTT

d_call: .
clone_size: few
v_call: TRBV18
j_call: TRBJ2-2
cdr3_aa: CASSYDRPANTGELFF
cdr3_nt: TGTGCCAGCTCATACGACAGGCCGGCGAACACCGGGGAGCTGTTTTTT

d_call: TRBD1
clone_size: once
v_call: TRBV24-1
j_call: TRBJ1-1
cdr3_aa: CATSDPGQGAEAFF
cdr3_nt: TGTGCCACCAGTGACCCGGGACAGGGGGCCGAAGCTTTCTTT

d_call: TRBD2
clone_size: once
v_call: TRBV6-2/TRBV6-3
j_call: TRBJ2-1
cdr3_aa: CASSTRTSGRASSMNEQFF
cdr3_nt: TGTGCCAGCAGTACCCGGACTAGCGGGAGGGCCTCATCCATGAATGAGCAGTTCTTC

d_call: .
clone_size: .
v_call: TRBV24-1
j_call: TRBJ2-1
cdr3_aa: CATSDEGAYNEQFF
cdr3_nt: TGTGCCACCAGTGATGAGGGCGCCTACAATGAGCAGTTCTTC

d_call: TRBD1
clone_size: .
v_call: TRBV19
j_call: TRBJ2-1
cdr3_aa: CASSPEGQRPYNEQFF
cdr3_nt: TGTGCCAGTAGTCCCGAGGGACAGAGGCCCTACAATGAGCAGTTCTTC

d_call: .
clone_size: .
v_call: TRBV27
j_call: TRBJ1-2
cdr3_aa: CASSFGQGRSIYGYTF
cdr3_nt: TGTGCCAGCAGTTTCGGCCAGGGAAGGAGCATCTATGGCTACACCTTC

d_call: .
clone_size: .
v_call: TRBV9
j_call: TRBJ2-5
cdr3_aa: CASSVGVADNQETQYF
cdr3_nt: TGTGCCAGCAGCGTAGGGGTAGCGGATAACCAAGAGACCCAGTACTTC

d_call: .
clone_size: .
v_call: TRBV4-3
j_call: TRBJ2-5
cdr3_aa: CASSQDRGTLETQYF
cdr3_nt: TGCGCCAGCAGCCAAGACAGGGGAACATTGGAGACCCAGTACTTC